A selection of T cell receptor beta chains follows, all from one sample in a study of Tregs in tolerant kidney transplant recipients. Sequencing was performed with immunoSEQ multiplex PCR; in TCRdb, only in-frame clones are kept and a portion is missing. The sample carries approximately 260,000 clones, around 82% recorded once. The sample comprised CD4+ T cells from blood. The source of these receptors is a human donor in good health. The conserved cysteine and the conserved F or W are not part of the CDR3 here. Each record gives: V gene, D gene, J gene, CDR3 protein. A D gene is named only where the DNA matches it firmly.

V: TRBV7-7
D: TRBD2
J: TRBJ2-5
CDR3: ASSSTGTSFETQY

V: TRBV5-1
D: .
J: TRBJ2-2
CDR3: ASRTVFGTGELF

V: TRBV6-5
D: TRBD2
J: .
CDR3: ASSSLRGRGYEQY

V: TRBV9
D: .
J: TRBJ1-2
CDR3: ASSLGAGKMNGYT

V: TRBV7-8
D: .
J: TRBJ2-3
CDR3: ASSARPGAETQY

V: TRBV6-5
D: TRBD1
J: TRBJ1-4
CDR3: ASSPRDRGNEKLF

V: TRBV6-5
D: TRBD1
J: TRBJ2-7
CDR3: ASSPGQGSYEQY

V: TRBV30
D: .
J: TRBJ2-5
CDR3: AWRGGSGPGETQY

V: TRBV11-1
D: .
J: TRBJ2-5
CDR3: ASSLSRVRETQY

V: TRBV18
D: TRBD1
J: TRBJ2-5
CDR3: ASSPGQGQETQY

V: TRBV9
D: TRBD1
J: TRBJ2-3
CDR3: ASSLRQGRSQY

V: TRBV30
D: .
J: TRBJ1-1
CDR3: AWSVLAGRNGAF

V: TRBV29-1
D: TRBD1
J: TRBJ2-7
CDR3: SVGTGLWEQY

V: TRBV4-2
D: .
J: TRBJ1-1
CDR3: ASSQGDATPEAF

V: TRBV5-1
D: .
J: TRBJ1-1
CDR3: ASSIGPQNTEAF

V: TRBV7-2
D: TRBD1
J: TRBJ2-7
CDR3: ASSFQGASYEQY

V: TRBV1
D: .
J: TRBJ2-1
CDR3: TSSLRPGTSLNEQF

V: TRBV6-1
D: .
J: TRBJ1-2
CDR3: ASSPASTNYGYT

V: TRBV2
D: .
J: TRBJ2-3
CDR3: ASRMGADTQY

V: TRBV11-2
D: TRBD2
J: TRBJ2-5
CDR3: ASSQGTSGVSETQY